This record covers a single TCR beta chain. What it recognizes is unknown. Trimming took off 5 bases at V and 2 bases at J, with 18 bases between the two ends. The CDR3 loop spans 16 amino acids. Germline V gene lookup returns CDR1 SGHTA and CDR2 FQGNSA. This record belongs to a study of brain metastases from non-small cell lung cancer. General study results and limits: TCR repertoires overlapped largely between brain metastases and matched primaries. Compared with primary tumors, brain metastases showed less T-cell infiltration. Compared with their matched primary tumors, 60% to 65% of brain metastases showed expanded T-cell clones.

Profiling relied on immunoSEQ multiplex PCR, and the TCRdb table lists in-frame clones only, not all of them. The data show fewer than 2,000 clones, roughly 90% seen once. This chain connects TRBV7-2 to TRBJ1-2; unclear D gene. Sample: tissue from a brain metastasis. The TCR was taken from a donor aged 40 or older with non-small cell lung cancer. Here the CDR3 reads CASSPLGPTLNYGYTF. CDR3 bases: TGTGCCAGCAGCCCCCTCGGACCTACTTTAAACTATGGCTACACCTTC.